This T cell receptor beta chain was sequenced for a study of cytomegalovirus exposure and HLA in healthy donors. Overall study: The roughly 120 million unique TCR beta sequences, from around 200 million T cells, were found by an earlier analysis.

Unrecorded immune exposure was likely among donors, who were nominally healthy when sampled. CDR3 length: 12 amino acids. Germline lookup yields CDR1 SGHAT and CDR2 FQNNGV. Trimming left V 5 bases short and J 3 bases short, with 7 bases between. Vbeta (60) and Jbeta (13) primers were used in the PCR. The table came from immunoSEQ multiplex PCR; TCRdb's copy has only in-frame clones and leaves some out. The sample lists 100,000 to 150,000 clones, 65% to 90% seen once, with about 0.71% in the top ten. Of note for this clone: As yet, its antigen is unknown.

General study findings and limits: For presence/absence analyses, sequencing depth was assumed to be roughly uniform across donors. Among donors in an Asian-associated ancestry cluster, a later analysis reportedly found fewer N-insertions than the approximately 670-donor mean.

The J gene is TRBJ1-1, the V gene TRBV11-2; unclear D gene. The sequence was collected from a man younger than 30 in good health and CMV-seronegative. The sequenced sample was PBMCs. The CDR3 loop is CASSRRDTEAFF. The CDR3 bases are TGTGCCAGCAGCCGTCGGGACACTGAAGCTTTCTTT. The variable domain in full, with the rest retrieved from reference TRBV11-2 and TRBJ1-1, is EAGVAQSPRYKIIEKRQSVAFWCNPISGHATLYWYQQILGQGPKLLIQFQNNGVVDDSQLPKDRFSAERLKGVDSTLKIQPAKLEDSAVYLCASSRRDTEAFFGQGTRLTVV.